These T cell receptor beta chains were read from a single sample in a study of OX40 agonist ivuxolimab in advanced cancers. The data were produced by immunoSEQ multiplex PCR, yet TCRdb's version contains in-frame clones alone and is incomplete. The sample has roughly 45,000 clones; over 75% are singletons. Sample: CD4+ or CD8+ T cells sorted from blood, taken in a trial of the OX40 agonist ivuxolimab. The receptor set was obtained from an adult with an advanced solid tumor such as melanoma, head and neck, liver or kidney cancer. The CDR3 runs from the conserved cysteine through the conserved F or W. D genes are given only for firm matches. The size of a clone is reported for some rows only, either as once, few or many, or as a class for expanded clones.

d_call clone_size j_call v_call cdr3_nt cdr3_aa
TRBD2 - TRBJ2-3 TRBV7-9 TGTGCCAGCAGCCCCGGACTAGCGGGGGTGGCAGATACGCAGTATTTT CASSPGLAGVADTQYF
- - TRBJ1-4 TRBV19 TGTGCCAGTAGTCGGGGCCTCAATGAAAAACTGTTTTTT CASSRGLNEKLFF
TRBD2 - TRBJ2-3 TRBV19 TGTGCCAGTAGTAGCGGGACTAGCCTATTAGATACGCAGTATTTT CASSSGTSLLDTQYF
- - TRBJ1-1 TRBV7-2 TGTGCCAGCAGCTTAAGCACAGGCGGCGTAATGAACACTGAAGCTTTCTTT CASSLSTGGVMNTEAFF
- - TRBJ2-7 TRBV11-1 TGTGCCAGCAGACAGGACGCAAACTCCTACGAGCAGTACTTC CASRQDANSYEQYF
- - TRBJ2-3 TRBV5-1 TGCGCCAGCAGCTTGGGGTCAGGGTCCACAGATACGCAGTATTTT CASSLGSGSTDTQYF
- - TRBJ2-5 TRBV30 TGTGCCTGGAGTGTCCTACGGCAGGAGACCCAGTACTTC CAWSVLRQETQYF
- few TRBJ1-2 TRBV30 TGTGCCTGGAGGGCCTGGGGGAACTATGGCTACACCTTC CAWRAWGNYGYTF
TRBD2 - TRBJ2-7 TRBV11-2 TGTGCCAGCAGCTTTGCTGGGACTAGACCCTACGAGCAGTACTTC CASSFAGTRPYEQYF
- - TRBJ2-1 TRBV7-9 TGTGCCAGCAGCTTAGGGACACGGTATGGTGAGCAGTTCTTC CASSLGTRYGEQFF
TRBD2 - TRBJ2-5 TRBV9 TGTGCCAGCAGCGGACAGGTTAGCGGGGGGCAAGAGACCCAGTACTTC CASSGQVSGGQETQYF
- once TRBJ2-3 TRBV6-6 TGTGCCAGCAAGCCCACCGGGAGCACAGATACGCAGTATTTT CASKPTGSTDTQYF
- - TRBJ1-1 TRBV5-4 TGTGCCAGCAGCCGGGACATTTCGAACACTGAAGCTTTCTTT CASSRDISNTEAFF
- - TRBJ2-1 TRBV27 TGTGCCAGCAGTTCCACCGGGACCCACTCGGGTGAGCAGTTCTTC CASSSTGTHSGEQFF
- - TRBJ2-5 TRBV27 TGTGCCAGCAGTTTATGGGCAGGGCGGACCGAAGAGACCCAGTACTTC CASSLWAGRTEETQYF
- few TRBJ1-5 TRBV19 TGTGCCAGTAGAGACCCCGGGACGGAGGTCAATCAGCCCCAGCATTTT CASRDPGTEVNQPQHF
- - TRBJ2-7 TRBV7-2 TGTGCCAGCAGCTTAAGAACTAGCAGGGAAATCCCCTACGAGCAGTACTTC CASSLRTSREIPYEQYF
- - TRBJ2-3 TRBV7-9 TGTGCCAGCAGCTTTGGGCGTAGATATAGCACAGATACGCAGTATTTT CASSFGRRYSTDTQYF
TRBD2 - TRBJ2-5 TRBV14 TGTGCCAGCAGCCGCAGCGGACTAGGGGTGCTCGGAGAGACCCAGTACTTC CASSRSGLGVLGETQYF
TRBD1 few TRBJ2-7 TRBV7-6 TGTGCCAGCAGCTTGGCACAGGGGAGCGAGCAGTACTTC CASSLAQGSEQYF
TRBD2 - TRBJ2-1 TRBV11-3 TGTGCCAGCAGCCCCGAGACTAGCGGGGGGAATGAGCAGTTCTTC CASSPETSGGNEQFF
TRBD2 once TRBJ2-3 TRBV19 TGTGCCAGTAGTATTGGTGGCGGGAGATTCACAGATACGCAGTATTTT CASSIGGGRFTDTQYF
TRBD2 - TRBJ2-2 TRBV5-4 TGTGCCAGCAGCGATGCTAGGACTAGCGGGACCAAGGCGAACACCGGGGAGCTGTTTTTT CASSDARTSGTKANTGELFF
- - TRBJ1-2 TRBV10-3 TGTGCCATCAGTGATGTAGGGGGGTATGGCTACACCTTC CAISDVGGYGYTF
- - TRBJ1-6 TRBV5-6 TGTGCCAGCAGCCCATTGGGGCAGGAGGGTTCACCCCTCCACTTT CASSPLGQEGSPLHF
- - TRBJ1-1 TRBV14 TGTGCCAGCAGCCAAGTGGCGGCGGGGGACACTGAAGCTTTCTTT CASSQVAAGDTEAFF
- - TRBJ1-1 TRBV6-5 TGTGCCGCTAAAGGACGGGACGCACGAAAAGCTTTCTTT CAAKGRDARKAFF
TRBD1 - TRBJ1-2 TRBV28 TGTGCCAGCAGGCCTGACAGGGTGGGAAATTTCTATGGCTACACCTTC CASRPDRVGNFYGYTF
- - TRBJ2-6 TRBV7-3 TGTGCCAGCAGCTTAATCCCGATGAGCTCTGGGGCCAACGTCCTGACTTTC CASSLIPMSSGANVLTF
- - TRBJ2-1 TRBV4-3 TGCGCCAGCAGCCAAGCTGGTCGGACTATCTATGAGCAGTTCTTC CASSQAGRTIYEQFF
- once TRBJ1-1 TRBV2 TGTGCCAGCCTACCCTCAACACACGGCGAAGCTTTCTTT CASLPSTHGEAFF
- - TRBJ1-5 TRBV28 TGTGCCAGCAGTTTAAGTTTTTGGAAAGGGGGAGGGAGCAATCAGCCCCAGCATTTT CASSLSFWKGGGSNQPQHF
- - TRBJ1-3 TRBV5-5 TGTGCCAGCATATCCAGCTCTGGAAACACCATATATTTT CASISSSGNTIYF
- - TRBJ2-7 TRBV28 TGTGCCAGCAGTGTTGAAGGTTTCGAGCAGTACTTC CASSVEGFEQYF
- - TRBJ1-2 TRBV11-2 TGTGCCAGCAGCTTAGATTCAAAGTACTATGGCTACACCTTC CASSLDSKYYGYTF
- - TRBJ2-5 TRBV10-1 TGCGCCAGCAGTCAGGACACGAGTGGGACCCAGTACTTC CASSQDTSGTQYF
TRBD1 - TRBJ1-5 TRBV6-1 TGTGCCAGCAGACCGGAGGGACAGGGAGGTCAGCCCCAGCATTTT CASRPEGQGGQPQHF
- once TRBJ1-5 TRBV6-5 TGTGCCAGCAGGTCAGGGAACAATCAGCCCCAGCATTTT CASRSGNNQPQHF
TRBD2 - TRBJ2-1 TRBV9 TGTGCCAGCAGCTCCCTAGCGGCCAACTACAATGAGCAGTTCTTC CASSSLAANYNEQFF
- - TRBJ1-2 TRBV11-2 TGTGCCAGTTGTGCCAACAGGAATATTTATGGCTACACCTTC CASCANRNIYGYTF
- - TRBJ1-2 TRBV4-1 TGCGCCAGCAGCCAAGATCGGGGCTATGGCTACACCTTC CASSQDRGYGYTF